The text below deals with one T cell receptor (beta chain). Only in-frame clones appear in the TCRdb table, and some are missing; sequencing was by immunoSEQ multiplex PCR. The repertoire consists of more than 75,000 clones, with approximately 86% occurring once and the leading ten covering 5.5% to 6.5%. This sample is drawn from a study of identifying expanded T cells in peripheral blood. The CDR3 is 16 residues long. Trimming removed 4 bases from V and 1 base from J, with 16 bases in between. Germline-derived CDR1 and CDR2 are LGHNA and YSLEER. The J gene is TRBJ1-1, the V gene TRBV4-3, with a possible D match to TRBD1 (6 bases). The sequenced material came from blood. The source is a person aged 18 to 75 in good health. The CDR3 DNA sequence: TGCGCCAGCAGCCGAGGTAGTACAGGGCCGAACACTGAAGCTTTCTTT. Protein: CASSRGSTGPNTEAFF.